The T cell receptor (beta chain) under discussion was sequenced for a study of STAT5B mutations in CD4+ large granular lymphocyte leukemia. Study in general: Among healthy donors, a particular HLA allele went with more CDR3 'QG' motifs. Study conclusions and caveats: The CD4+ versus CD8+ T-LGLL clonality difference may reflect limited sample size.

Trimming cost V 3 bases and J 0 bases, with 5 bases left between them. Germline V gene lookup returns CDR1 SEHNR and CDR2 FQNEAQ (reference sequence). The CDR3 has 13 amino acids. In the original processing: The detection floor for productive clonotype frequency was 2.59 x 10-5. Clones were sequenced by immunoSEQ multiplex PCR, and TCRdb holds only the in-frame ones, with some missing. The D gene and trimming were derived from the DNA, and the V and J assignments and clone size from that table. This table holds roughly 38,000 clones, around 72% found once. This clone was detected only a few times. Its antigen is not identified.

The source material was CD4+ T cells from blood buffy coats. This TCR was recovered from a human donor in good health. V and J are TRBV7-9 and TRBJ1-1; D gene ambiguous. CDR3 in amino acids: CASSFQVNTEAFF. CDR3 sequence (DNA): TGTGCCAGCAGCTTCCAGGTGAACACTGAAGCTTTCTTT.